This T cell receptor (beta chain) stems from a study of CDR3 diversity in severe acne. TCRdb re-called the PCR reads through MiXCR, storing one row per CDR3 protein. The sample records over 90,000 distinct CDR3 sequences, about half being singletons. The CDR3 loop spans 13 amino acids. V lost 6 bases to trimming and J lost 6 bases; unmatched junction nucleotides: 7. In germline, CDR1 is SNHLY, CDR2 FYNNEI. The chain uses TRBV2 and TRBJ2-5; 7 bases align to TRBD2. The sequence came from a male donor with acne. The sample comprised blood. The CDR3 DNA reads TGTGCCAGCAGGGGAGGGGAGGAACAGACCCAGTACTTC. Translation gives CASRGGEEQTQYF.